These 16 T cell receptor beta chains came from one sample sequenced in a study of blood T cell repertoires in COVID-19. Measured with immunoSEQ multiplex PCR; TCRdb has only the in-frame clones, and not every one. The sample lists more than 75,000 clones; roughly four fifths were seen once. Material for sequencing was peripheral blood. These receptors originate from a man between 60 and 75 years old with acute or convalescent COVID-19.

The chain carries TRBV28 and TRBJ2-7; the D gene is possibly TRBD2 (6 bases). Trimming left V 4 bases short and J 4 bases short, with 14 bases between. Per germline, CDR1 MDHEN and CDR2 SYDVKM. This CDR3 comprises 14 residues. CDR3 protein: CASSWEEAGYEQYF. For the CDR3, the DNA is TGTGCCAGCAGTTGGGAGGAGGCAGGGTACGAGCAGTACTTC.

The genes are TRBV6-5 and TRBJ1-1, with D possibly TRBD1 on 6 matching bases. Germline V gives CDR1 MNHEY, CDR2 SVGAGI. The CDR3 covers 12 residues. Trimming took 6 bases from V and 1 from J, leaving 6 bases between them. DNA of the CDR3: TGTGCCAGCAGGGGACAGAACACTGAAGCTTTCTTT. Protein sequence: CASRGQNTEAFF.

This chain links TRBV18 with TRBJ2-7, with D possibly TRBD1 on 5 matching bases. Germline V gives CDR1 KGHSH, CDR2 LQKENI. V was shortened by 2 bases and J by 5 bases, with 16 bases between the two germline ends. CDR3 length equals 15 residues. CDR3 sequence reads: CASSPRTSPRDEQYF. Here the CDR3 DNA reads TGTGCCAGCTCACCAAGGACAAGCCCTAGGGACGAGCAGTACTTC.

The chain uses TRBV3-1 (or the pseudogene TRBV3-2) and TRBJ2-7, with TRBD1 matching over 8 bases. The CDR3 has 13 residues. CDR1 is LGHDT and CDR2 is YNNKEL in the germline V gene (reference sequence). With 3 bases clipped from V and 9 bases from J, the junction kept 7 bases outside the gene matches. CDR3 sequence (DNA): TGTGCCAGCAGCCAGGGGACAGGACAACGGCAGTACTTC. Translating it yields CASSQGTGQRQYF.

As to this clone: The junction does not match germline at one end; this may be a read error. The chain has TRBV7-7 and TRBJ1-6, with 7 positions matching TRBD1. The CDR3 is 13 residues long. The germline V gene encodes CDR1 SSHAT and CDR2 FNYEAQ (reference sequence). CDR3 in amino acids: CASSQDRNSPLHF. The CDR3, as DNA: TGTGCTAGCAGCCAGGACAGGAATTCACCCCTCCACTTT.

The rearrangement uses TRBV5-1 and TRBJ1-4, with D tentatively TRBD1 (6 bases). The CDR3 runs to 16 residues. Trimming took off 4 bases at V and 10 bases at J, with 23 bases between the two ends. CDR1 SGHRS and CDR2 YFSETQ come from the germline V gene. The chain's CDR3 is CASSLPRTGSKGKLFF. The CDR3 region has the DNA TGCGCCAGCAGCCTTCCCCGAACAGGGTCAAAGGGAAAACTGTTTTTT.

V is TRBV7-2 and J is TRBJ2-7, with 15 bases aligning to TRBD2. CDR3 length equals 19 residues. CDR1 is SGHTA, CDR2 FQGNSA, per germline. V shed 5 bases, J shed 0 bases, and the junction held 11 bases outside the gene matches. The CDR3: CASSTRGLAGGPGSYEQYF. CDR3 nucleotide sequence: TGTGCCAGCAGCACCCGAGGACTAGCGGGAGGGCCGGGCTCCTACGAGCAGTACTTC.

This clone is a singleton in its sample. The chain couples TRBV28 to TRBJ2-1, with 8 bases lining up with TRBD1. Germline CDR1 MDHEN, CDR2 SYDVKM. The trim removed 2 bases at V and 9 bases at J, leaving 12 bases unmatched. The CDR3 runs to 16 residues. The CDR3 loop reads CASSLRGTGVMGEQFF. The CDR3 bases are TGTGCCAGCAGTTTAAGGGGGACAGGCGTAATGGGTGAGCAGTTCTTC.

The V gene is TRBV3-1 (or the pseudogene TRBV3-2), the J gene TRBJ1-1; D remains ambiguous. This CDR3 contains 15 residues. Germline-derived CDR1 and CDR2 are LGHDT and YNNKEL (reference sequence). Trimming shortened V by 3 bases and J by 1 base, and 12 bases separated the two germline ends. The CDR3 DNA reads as TGTGCCAGCAGCCATCCCCCGGCGGGGAACACTGAAGCTTTCTTT. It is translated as CASSHPPAGNTEAFF.

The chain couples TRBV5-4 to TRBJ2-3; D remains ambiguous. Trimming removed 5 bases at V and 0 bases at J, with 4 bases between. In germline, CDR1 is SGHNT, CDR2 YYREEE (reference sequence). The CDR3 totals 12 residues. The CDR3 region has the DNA TGTGCCAGCAGTAGTAGCACAGATACGCAGTATTTT. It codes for CASSSSTDTQYF.

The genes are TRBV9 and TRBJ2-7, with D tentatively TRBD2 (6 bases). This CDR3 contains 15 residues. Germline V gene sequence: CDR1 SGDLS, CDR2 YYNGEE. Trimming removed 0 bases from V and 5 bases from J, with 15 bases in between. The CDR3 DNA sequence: TGTGCCAGCAGCGTAGATTTTCGGGAGCGGAACGAGCAGTACTTC. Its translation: CASSVDFRERNEQYF.

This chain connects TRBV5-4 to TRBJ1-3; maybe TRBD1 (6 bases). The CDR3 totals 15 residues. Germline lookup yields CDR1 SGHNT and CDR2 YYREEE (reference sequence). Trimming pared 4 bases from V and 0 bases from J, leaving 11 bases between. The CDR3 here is CASSTGQRSGNTIYF. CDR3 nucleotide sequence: TGTGCCAGCAGCACTGGACAGCGCTCTGGAAACACCATATATTTT.

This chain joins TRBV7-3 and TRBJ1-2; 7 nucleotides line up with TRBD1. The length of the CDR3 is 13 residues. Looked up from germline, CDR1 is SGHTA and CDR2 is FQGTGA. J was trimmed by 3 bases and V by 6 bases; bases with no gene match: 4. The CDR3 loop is CASRGTGDYGYTF. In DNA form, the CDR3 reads TGTGCCAGCAGAGGAACAGGGGACTATGGCTACACCTTC. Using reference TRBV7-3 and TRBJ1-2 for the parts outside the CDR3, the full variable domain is GAGVSQTPSNKVTEKGKYVELRCDPISGHTALYWYRQSLGQGPEFLIYFQGTGAADDSGLPNDRFFAVRPEGSVSTLKIQRTERGDSAVYLCASRGTGDYGYTFGSGTRLTVV.

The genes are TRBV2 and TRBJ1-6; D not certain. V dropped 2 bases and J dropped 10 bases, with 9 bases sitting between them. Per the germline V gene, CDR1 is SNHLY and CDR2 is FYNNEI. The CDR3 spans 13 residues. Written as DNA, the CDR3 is TGTGCCAGCAGTGAAACCCGGGAATCACCCCTCCACTTT. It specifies CASSETRESPLHF.

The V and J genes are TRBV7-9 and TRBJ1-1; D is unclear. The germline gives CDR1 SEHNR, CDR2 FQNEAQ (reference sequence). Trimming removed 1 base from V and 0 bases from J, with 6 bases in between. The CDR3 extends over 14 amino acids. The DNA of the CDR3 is TGTGCCAGCAGCTTAGGTCAGGTGAACACTGAAGCTTTCTTT. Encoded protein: CASSLGQVNTEAFF.

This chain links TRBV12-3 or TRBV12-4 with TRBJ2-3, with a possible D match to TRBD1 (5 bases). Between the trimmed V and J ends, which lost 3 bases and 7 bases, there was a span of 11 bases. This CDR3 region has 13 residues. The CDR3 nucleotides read TGTGCCAGCAGTTTGGCTGGGGCCCATACGCAGTATTTT. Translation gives CASSLAGAHTQYF.